The present T cell receptor (beta chain) was sequenced within a study of post-analysis software for immune sequencing data. Study context: Disease trajectories encompassed relapsing-remitting, secondary progressive and progressive-relapsing multiple sclerosis. Study-wide points: Diversity measured as normalized Chao1 was significantly lower in multiple sclerosis patients than in controls. Controls showed lower frequencies than patients for roughly 5 TRBV segments, and TRBV5-6, TRBV5-1 and TRBV20-1 were among these.

Sequencing libraries made from TCR beta cDNA carried unique molecular identifiers. Each sample of 1 to 10 million input T cells yielded 500,000 or so cDNA molecules, so each molecule approximated one T cell. TCRdb passed the PCR reads through MiXCR, listing each CDR3 protein once. The sample has about 430,000 distinct CDR3 sequences, 30% to 45% seen once; the top ten hold 7.6%. About this clonotype itself: What it binds is unknown.

Germline CDR1 SGHRS, CDR2 YFSETQ. The CDR3 spans 14 residues. The V end was cut by 3 bases, the J end by 4 bases, with 12 bases between. V gene TRBV5-1 combines with J gene TRBJ2-3; D is perhaps TRBD2 (6 bases). The receptor's source is a girl aged 2 to 9 with multiple sclerosis. Sequencing was done on a sample of blood. Written as DNA, the CDR3 is TGCGCCAGCAGCTCGGGACTTTCCCCAGATACGCAGTATTTT. Residues: CASSSGLSPDTQYF.